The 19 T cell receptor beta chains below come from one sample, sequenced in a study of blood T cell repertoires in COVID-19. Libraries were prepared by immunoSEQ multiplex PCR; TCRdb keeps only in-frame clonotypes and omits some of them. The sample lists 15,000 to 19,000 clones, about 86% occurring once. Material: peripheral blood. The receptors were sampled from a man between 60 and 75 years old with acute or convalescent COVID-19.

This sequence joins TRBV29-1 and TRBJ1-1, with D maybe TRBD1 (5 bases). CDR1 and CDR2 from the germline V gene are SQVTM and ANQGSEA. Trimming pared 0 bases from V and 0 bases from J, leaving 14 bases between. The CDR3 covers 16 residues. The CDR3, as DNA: TGCAGCGTTGAAGATCGGGCGGGGGTGATGAACACTGAAGCTTTCTTT. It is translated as CSVEDRAGVMNTEAFF.

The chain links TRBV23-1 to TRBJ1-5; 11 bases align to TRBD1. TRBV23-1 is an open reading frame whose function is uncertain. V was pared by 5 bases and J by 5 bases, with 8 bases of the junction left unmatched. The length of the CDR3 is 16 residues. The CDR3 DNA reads TGCGCCAGCAGTTCCGGGACAGGGGGAGATCATCAGCCCCAGCATTTT. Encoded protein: CASSSGTGGDHQPQHF.

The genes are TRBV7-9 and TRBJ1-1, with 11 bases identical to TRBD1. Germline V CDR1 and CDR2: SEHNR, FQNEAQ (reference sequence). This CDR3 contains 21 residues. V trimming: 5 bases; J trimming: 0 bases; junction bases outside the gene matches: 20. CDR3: CASSTLGWDRGVRGMNTEAFF. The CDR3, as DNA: TGTGCCAGCAGCACCCTAGGTTGGGACAGGGGGGTCCGTGGGATGAACACTGAAGCTTTCTTT.

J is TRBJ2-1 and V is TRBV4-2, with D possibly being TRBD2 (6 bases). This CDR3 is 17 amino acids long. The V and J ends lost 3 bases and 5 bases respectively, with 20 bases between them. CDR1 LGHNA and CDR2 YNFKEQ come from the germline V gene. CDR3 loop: CASSQGGGQNGHNEQFF. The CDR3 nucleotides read TGTGCCAGCAGCCAGGGGGGAGGCCAGAATGGACACAATGAGCAGTTCTTC.

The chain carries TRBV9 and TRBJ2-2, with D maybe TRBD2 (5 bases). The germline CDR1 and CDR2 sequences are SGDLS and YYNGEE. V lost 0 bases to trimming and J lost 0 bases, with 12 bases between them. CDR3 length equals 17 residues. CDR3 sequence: CASSVDSSPSNTGELFF. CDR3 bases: TGTGCCAGCAGCGTAGACTCTAGCCCCTCGAACACCGGGGAGCTGTTTTTT.

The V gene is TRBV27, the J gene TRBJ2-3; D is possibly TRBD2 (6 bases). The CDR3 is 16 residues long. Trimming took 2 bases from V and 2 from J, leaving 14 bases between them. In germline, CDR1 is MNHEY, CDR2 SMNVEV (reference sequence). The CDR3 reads CASSLMGSGTTDTQYF. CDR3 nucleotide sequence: TGTGCCAGCAGTTTAATGGGTAGCGGAACCACAGATACGCAGTATTTT.

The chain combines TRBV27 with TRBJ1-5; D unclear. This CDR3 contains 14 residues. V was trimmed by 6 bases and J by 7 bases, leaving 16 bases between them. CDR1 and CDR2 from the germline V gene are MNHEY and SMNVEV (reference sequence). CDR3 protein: CASRYSGRGQPQHF. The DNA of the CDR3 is TGTGCCAGCAGATATTCAGGACGGGGACAGCCCCAGCATTTT.

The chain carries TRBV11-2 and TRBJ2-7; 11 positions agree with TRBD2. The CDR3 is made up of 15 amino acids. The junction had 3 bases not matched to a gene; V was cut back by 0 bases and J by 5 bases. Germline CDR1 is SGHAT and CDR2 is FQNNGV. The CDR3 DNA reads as TGTGCCAGCAGCTTAGACGGGACTAGCGGCCACGAGCAGTACTTC. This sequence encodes CASSLDGTSGHEQYF.

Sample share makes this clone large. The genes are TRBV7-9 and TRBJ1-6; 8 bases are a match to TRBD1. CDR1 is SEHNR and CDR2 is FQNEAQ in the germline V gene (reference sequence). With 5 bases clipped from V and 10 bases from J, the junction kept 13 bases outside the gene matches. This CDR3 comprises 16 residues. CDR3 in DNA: TGTGCCAGCAGCCAACAGGGGGGAGGAGGAGGCTCACCCCTCCACTTT. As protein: CASSQQGGGGGSPLHF.

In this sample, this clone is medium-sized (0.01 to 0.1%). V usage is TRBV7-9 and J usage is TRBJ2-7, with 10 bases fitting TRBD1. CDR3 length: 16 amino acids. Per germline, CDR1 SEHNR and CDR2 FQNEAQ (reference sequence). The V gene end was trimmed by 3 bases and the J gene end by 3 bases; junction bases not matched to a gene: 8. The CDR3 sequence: CASSFLRTGGDYEQYF. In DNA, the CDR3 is TGTGCCAGCAGCTTTCTTCGGACAGGGGGTGACTACGAGCAGTACTTC.

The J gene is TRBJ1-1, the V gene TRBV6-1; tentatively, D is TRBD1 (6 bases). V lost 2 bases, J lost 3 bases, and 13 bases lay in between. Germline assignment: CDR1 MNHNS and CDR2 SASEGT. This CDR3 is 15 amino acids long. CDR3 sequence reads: CASSEPQGVDTEAFF. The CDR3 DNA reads TGTGCCAGCAGTGAACCACAGGGTGTGGACACTGAAGCTTTCTTT.

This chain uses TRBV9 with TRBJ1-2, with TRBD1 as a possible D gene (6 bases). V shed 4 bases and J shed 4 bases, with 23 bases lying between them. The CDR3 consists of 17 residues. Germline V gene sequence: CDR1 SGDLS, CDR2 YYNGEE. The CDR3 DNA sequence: TGTGCCAGCAGCTCCGGGACACGGCTTGACTCCTTCTATGGCTACACCTTC. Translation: CASSSGTRLDSFYGYTF.

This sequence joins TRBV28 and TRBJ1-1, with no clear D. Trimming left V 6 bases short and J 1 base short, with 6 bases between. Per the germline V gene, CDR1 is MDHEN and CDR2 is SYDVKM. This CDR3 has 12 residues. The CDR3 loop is CASRETNTEAFF. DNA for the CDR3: TGTGCCAGCAGGGAGACGAACACTGAAGCTTTCTTT.

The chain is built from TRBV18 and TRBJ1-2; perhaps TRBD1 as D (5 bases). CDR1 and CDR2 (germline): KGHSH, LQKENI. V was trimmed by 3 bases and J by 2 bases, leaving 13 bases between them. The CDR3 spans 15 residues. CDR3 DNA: TGTGCCAGCTCACCGGAGGGGTTGTGGAACTATGGCTACACCTTC. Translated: CASSPEGLWNYGYTF.

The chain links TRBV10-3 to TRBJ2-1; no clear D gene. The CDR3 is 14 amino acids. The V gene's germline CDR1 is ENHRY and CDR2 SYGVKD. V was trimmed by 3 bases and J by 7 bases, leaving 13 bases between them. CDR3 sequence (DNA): TGTGCCATCAGTGACTCAAGAGCCGGGAATGAGCAGTTCTTC. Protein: CAISDSRAGNEQFF.

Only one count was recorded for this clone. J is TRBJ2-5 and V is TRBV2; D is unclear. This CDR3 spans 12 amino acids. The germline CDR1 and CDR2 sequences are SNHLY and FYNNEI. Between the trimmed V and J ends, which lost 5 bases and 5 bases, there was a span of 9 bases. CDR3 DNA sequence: TGTGCCAGCAGTTCTCTTCAGGAGACCCAGTACTTC. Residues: CASSSLQETQYF.

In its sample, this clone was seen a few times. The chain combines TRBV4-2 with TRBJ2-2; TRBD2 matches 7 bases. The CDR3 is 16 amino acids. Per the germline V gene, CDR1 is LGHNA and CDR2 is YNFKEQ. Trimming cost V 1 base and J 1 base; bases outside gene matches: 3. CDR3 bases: TGTGCCAGCAGCCAAGGCCAGCGGGAGAACACCGGGGAGCTGTTTTTT. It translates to CASSQGQRENTGELFF.

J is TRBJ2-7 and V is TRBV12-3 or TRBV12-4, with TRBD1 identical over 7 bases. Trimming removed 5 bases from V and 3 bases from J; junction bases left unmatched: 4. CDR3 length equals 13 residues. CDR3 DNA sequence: TGTGCCAGCAGTAAAGACAGGGACTACGAGCAGTACTTC. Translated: CASSKDRDYEQYF.

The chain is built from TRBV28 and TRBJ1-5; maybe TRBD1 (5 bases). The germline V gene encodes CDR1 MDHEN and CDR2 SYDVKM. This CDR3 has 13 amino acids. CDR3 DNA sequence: TGTGCTGTCCGGGGGAGGCCTCCAAGACCCCAGCATTTT. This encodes CAVRGRPPRPQHF.